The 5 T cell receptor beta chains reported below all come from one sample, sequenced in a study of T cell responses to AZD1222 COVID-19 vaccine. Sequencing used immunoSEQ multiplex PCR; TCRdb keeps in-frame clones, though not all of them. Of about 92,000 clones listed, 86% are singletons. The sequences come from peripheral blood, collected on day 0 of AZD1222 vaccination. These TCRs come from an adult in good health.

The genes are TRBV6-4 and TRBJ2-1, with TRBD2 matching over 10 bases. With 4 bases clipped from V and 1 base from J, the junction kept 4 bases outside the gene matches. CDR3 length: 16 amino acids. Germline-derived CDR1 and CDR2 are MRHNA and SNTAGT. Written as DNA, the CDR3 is TGTGCCAGCAGTGTCACTAGCGGGATTTCCTACAATGAGCAGTTCTTC. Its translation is CASSVTSGISYNEQFF.

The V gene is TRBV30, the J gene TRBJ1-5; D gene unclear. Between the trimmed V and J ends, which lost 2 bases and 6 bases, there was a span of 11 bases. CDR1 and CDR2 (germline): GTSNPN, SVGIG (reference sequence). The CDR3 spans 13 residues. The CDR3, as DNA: TGTGCCTGGAGTTCAGGAGAGGGTCAGCCCCAGCATTTT. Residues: CAWSSGEGQPQHF.

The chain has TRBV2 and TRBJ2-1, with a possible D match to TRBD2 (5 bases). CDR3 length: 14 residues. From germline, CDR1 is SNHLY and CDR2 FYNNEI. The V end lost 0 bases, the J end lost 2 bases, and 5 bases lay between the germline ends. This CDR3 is CASSEAGAYNEQFF. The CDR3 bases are TGTGCCAGCAGTGAAGCGGGAGCCTACAATGAGCAGTTCTTC.

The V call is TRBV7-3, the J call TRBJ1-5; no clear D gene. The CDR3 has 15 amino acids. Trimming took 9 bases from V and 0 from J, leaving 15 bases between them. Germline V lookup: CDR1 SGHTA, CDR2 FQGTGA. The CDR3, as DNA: TGTGCCAGGACTCGACCCCTCCATAGCAATCAGCCCCAGCATTTT. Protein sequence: CARTRPLHSNQPQHF.

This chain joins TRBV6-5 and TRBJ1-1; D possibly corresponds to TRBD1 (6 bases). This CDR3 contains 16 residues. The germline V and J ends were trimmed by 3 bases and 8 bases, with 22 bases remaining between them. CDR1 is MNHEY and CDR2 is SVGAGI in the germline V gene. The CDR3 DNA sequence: TGTGCCAGCAGTTATAACAGGGAGACACTGCGGGAAGAAGCTTTCTTT. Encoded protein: CASSYNRETLREEAFF.